This TCR beta chain was identified in a study of beta chain features in type 1 diabetes. Points from the study as a whole: cDNA sequencing could over-represent cells with high TCR expression. Across all four CD4+ subsets, people with type 1 diabetes showed modestly shorter TCRB CDR3s.

This clone occurred a few times. As yet, its antigen is unknown. The sample contains more than one DNA sequence encoding this CDR3. One heparinised blood draw, averaging around 0.12 L, came from each donor. CD45RO/CCR7/CD25/CD127/CD95/CD27 staining was used to isolate CD4+ naive, central memory, regulatory and stem cell-like memory cells by sorting. The CDR3 is 15 amino acids. The V gene's germline CDR1 is SGHRS and CDR2 YFSETQ. V shed 4 bases, J shed 5 bases, and the junction held 3 bases outside the gene matches. Reverse transcription of all isolated RNA meant that expressed TCRB transcripts were sequenced. Using immunoSEQ multiplex PCR, the repertoire was profiled, and TCRdb retains in-frame clones only, with some absent. This table holds roughly 350,000 clones, 11% found once.

What was sequenced was naive CD4+ T cells from blood. This clonotype was obtained from a woman in her twenties or thirties in good health. The gene calls are TRBV5-1 and TRBJ2-3, with TRBD2 matching over 14 bases. CDR3 sequence (DNA): TGCGCCAGCAGCCCCGGACTAGCGGGGGGAGATACGCAGTATTTT. Protein: CASSPGLAGGDTQYF.